Below are 23 T cell receptor beta chains sequenced from a single sample in a study of T cell responses to AZD1222 COVID-19 vaccine. Sequencing was performed with immunoSEQ multiplex PCR; in TCRdb, only in-frame clones are kept and a portion is missing. The sample comprises 90,000 to 120,000 clones, 89% of which are singletons, and approximately 19% rests with the top ten. This material consisted of peripheral blood, taken on day 0 of AZD1222 vaccination. These receptor sequences come from an adult in good health.

This rearrangement joins TRBV10-3 to TRBJ2-2; D might be TRBD1 (6 bases). Germline V gene data show CDR1 as ENHRY and CDR2 as SYGVKD. The CDR3 covers 14 residues. V lost 5 bases and J 1 base, leaving 8 bases between the germline ends. CDR3 in amino acids: CAISRTENTGELFF. CDR3 sequence (DNA): TGTGCCATCAGTAGGACAGAGAACACCGGGGAGCTGTTTTTT.

This clone was recorded only once. CDR3 in DNA: TGTGCCAGCAGCCCTGGACTAGGGCATGACACAGATACGCAGTATTTT. It specifies CASSPGLGHDTDTQYF. The genes are TRBV6-2 or TRBV6-3 and TRBJ2-3, with 7 bases fitting TRBD2. The CDR3 is 16 amino acids. The ends lost 6 bases at V and 2 bases at J; junction bases unmatched: 11. Germline V gene lookup returns CDR1 MNHEY and CDR2 SVGEGT.

V and J are TRBV6-2 or TRBV6-3 and TRBJ2-7; 16 nucleotides match TRBD2. The germline V gene has CDR1 MNHEY and CDR2 SVGEGT. The CDR3 runs 16 residues. Germline trimming cut 2 bases from V and 4 bases from J; bases unmatched to any gene: 2. The CDR3 DNA reads as TGTGCCAGCAGTTACGGGACTAGCGGGGGGGCTTACGAGCAGTACTTC. This gives the protein CASSYGTSGGAYEQYF.

A word on this clone: The sample has other DNA sequences that encode this CDR3 too. The chain recombines TRBV5-1 with TRBJ2-5, with no clear D. The CDR3 sequence is 11 residues long. The germline CDR1 and CDR2 sequences are SGHRS and YFSETQ. Trimming pared 1 base from V and 5 bases from J, leaving 3 bases between. CDR3 nucleotides: TGCGCCAGCAGCTTGCAGGAGACCCAGTACTTC. Translated: CASSLQETQYF. The full variable domain, its missing parts supplied by reference TRBV5-1 and TRBJ2-5, is KAGVTQTPRYLIKTRGQQVTLSCSPISGHRSVSWYQQTPGQGLQFLFEYFSETQRNKGNFPGRFSGRQFSNSRSEMNVSTLELGDSALYLCASSLQETQYFGPGTRLLVL.

The chain couples TRBV5-1 to TRBJ2-1; D might be TRBD1 (6 bases). Germline V lookup: CDR1 SGHRS, CDR2 YFSETQ. The CDR3 runs 14 residues. V dropped 1 base and J dropped 3 bases, with 8 bases sitting between them. For the CDR3, the DNA is TGCGCCAGCAGCTTGTCACAGGGCTACAATGAGCAGTTCTTC. Translating it yields CASSLSQGYNEQFF.

The CDR3: CASSLLRTGTAEAFF. CDR3 nucleotide sequence: TGCGCCAGCAGCTTACTCCGCACCGGTACAGCTGAAGCTTTCTTT. V gene TRBV5-1 combines with J gene TRBJ1-1; D unresolved. The CDR3 is made up of 15 amino acids. Germline V gene data show CDR1 as SGHRS and CDR2 as YFSETQ. Trimming cost V 2 bases and J 6 bases, with 17 bases left between them.

The chain couples TRBV13 to TRBJ2-1, with a tentative D call TRBD2 (5 bases). CDR1 is PRHDT and CDR2 is FYEKMQ in the germline V gene (reference sequence). This CDR3 comprises 15 residues. Trimming shortened V by 0 bases and J by 6 bases, and 12 bases separated the two germline ends. CDR3 loop: CASSLGRRNPNEQFF. For the CDR3, the DNA is TGTGCCAGCAGCTTAGGGAGGAGGAATCCCAATGAGCAGTTCTTC.

The chain has TRBV15 and TRBJ1-1, with D possibly being TRBD1 (5 bases). In germline, CDR1 is LNHNV, CDR2 YYDKDF (reference sequence). Between the trimmed V and J ends, which lost 0 bases and 4 bases, there was a span of 12 bases. The CDR3 is 15 residues long. The CDR3 loop reads CATSRDLGPGTEAFF. Written as DNA, the CDR3 is TGTGCCACCAGCAGAGATCTGGGGCCGGGCACTGAAGCTTTCTTT.

V is TRBV4-1 and J is TRBJ1-4; D is ambiguous. V gave up 0 bases and J gave up 7 bases, with 12 bases separating them. This CDR3 comprises 15 residues. In germline, CDR1 is MGHRA, CDR2 YSYEKL. In nucleotides, the CDR3 is TGCGCCAGCAGCCAAGATGAGGTCAGGACTGAAAAACTGTTTTTT. Translated, it gives CASSQDEVRTEKLFF.

This clone was seen at least ten times. Other DNA sequences in this sample translate to the same CDR3. The chain joins TRBV9 to TRBJ2-7, with D perhaps TRBD1 (5 bases). CDR1 and CDR2 from the germline V gene are SGDLS and YYNGEE. The CDR3 runs to 15 residues. V was shortened by 0 bases and J by 0 bases, with 10 bases between the two germline ends. Here the CDR3 reads CASSVERGPSYEQYF. CDR3 coding DNA: TGTGCCAGCAGCGTAGAAAGGGGCCCCTCCTACGAGCAGTACTTC.

This clone appeared a single time. CDR3 sequence: CASSLAAHYNEQFF. As DNA, the CDR3 is TGCGCCAGCAGCTTGGCAGCTCACTACAATGAGCAGTTCTTC. The J gene is TRBJ2-1, the V gene TRBV5-1, with no clear D. The V end lost 0 bases, the J end lost 3 bases, and 7 bases lay between the germline ends. Germline values: CDR1 SGHRS, CDR2 YFSETQ. This CDR3 is built from 14 residues.

The J gene is TRBJ2-1, the V gene TRBV6-5; 10 bases line up with TRBD1. This CDR3 has 16 amino acids. Germline V gene data show CDR1 as MNHEY and CDR2 as SVGAGI. J lost 2 bases, V lost 1 base, and 2 bases had no gene match. CDR3 loop: CASSYFGQGAYNEQFF. In nucleotides, the CDR3 is TGTGCCAGCAGTTACTTCGGACAGGGGGCCTACAATGAGCAGTTCTTC.

This chain links TRBV2 with TRBJ2-7; 8 positions agree with TRBD2. Trimming removed 7 bases from V and 3 bases from J; junction bases left unmatched: 14. The CDR3 length is 16 residues. CDR1 is SNHLY and CDR2 is FYNNEI in the germline V gene. CDR3 region: CASTARAGDPLYEQYF. For the CDR3, the DNA is TGTGCCAGCACCGCACGAGCGGGGGACCCCCTCTACGAGCAGTACTTC.

V usage is TRBV14 and J usage is TRBJ1-6; D gene ambiguous. V lost 6 bases and J 5 bases, leaving 5 bases between the germline ends. Germline V gives CDR1 SGHDN, CDR2 FVKESK. This CDR3 contains 12 residues. This chain's CDR3 is CASRPNNSPLHF. The CDR3 DNA sequence: TGTGCCAGCAGACCCAATAATTCACCCCTCCACTTT.

The chain is built from TRBV7-9 and TRBJ1-2; 7 positions agree with TRBD1. The CDR3 has 13 residues. V shed 5 bases and J 6 bases; nucleotides not matched to a gene: 6. Germline-derived CDR1 and CDR2 are SEHNR and FQNEAQ (reference sequence). This CDR3 reads CASSRQGGDGYTF. The CDR3 DNA sequence: TGTGCCAGCAGCCGACAGGGAGGCGATGGCTACACCTTC.

The V call is TRBV7-3, the J call TRBJ2-3; TRBD2 might be the D (7 bases). The CDR3 is 15 residues long. V shed 5 bases and J shed 4 bases, with 16 bases lying between them. Germline V CDR1 and CDR2: SGHTA, FQGTGA. CDR3 loop: CASSVVGGPADTQYF. The CDR3 coding sequence is TGTGCCAGCAGCGTAGTGGGGGGGCCCGCAGATACGCAGTATTTT. Full variable domain (missing parts from reference TRBV7-3 and TRBJ2-3): GAGVSQTPSNKVTEKGKYVELRCDPISGHTALYWYRQSLGQGPEFLIYFQGTGAADDSGLPNDRFFAVRPEGSVSTLKIQRTERGDSAVYLCASSVVGGPADTQYFGPGTRLTVL.

Note on this clone: Other DNA sequences within the sample encode an identical CDR3. The V call is TRBV7-9, the J call TRBJ1-2; tentative D call: TRBD1 (6 bases). Trimming took 3 bases from V and 2 from J, leaving 10 bases between them. The CDR3 loop spans 14 amino acids. Germline CDR1 and CDR2: SEHNR and FQNEAQ (reference sequence). The CDR3 DNA follows: TGTGCCAGCAGCTTGCCGGGGGCCAACTATGGCTACACCTTC. Amino acid sequence: CASSLPGANYGYTF. The full variable domain, its missing parts supplied by reference TRBV7-9 and TRBJ1-2, is DTGVSQNPRHKITKRGQNVTFRCDPISEHNRLYWYRQTLGQGPEFLTYFQNEAQLEKSRLLSDRFSAERPKGSFSTLEIQRTEQGDSAMYLCASSLPGANYGYTFGSGTRLTVV.

The rearrangement joins TRBV6-5 to TRBJ1-2; no reliable D call. The CDR3 is 14 residues long. Trimming stripped 7 bases from V and 4 bases from J, with 16 bases between. The germline CDR1 and CDR2 sequences are MNHEY and SVGAGI. The CDR3 region is CASTRAVYGYGYTF. CDR3 coding DNA: TGTGCCAGCACTCGGGCTGTATATGGCTATGGCTACACCTTC.

This CDR3 is CASRPTGLNTEAFF. CDR3 DNA sequence: TGTGCCAGCAGACCGACAGGGTTGAACACTGAAGCTTTCTTT. This rearrangement joins TRBV6-6 to TRBJ1-1, with 7 bases lining up with TRBD1. With V trimmed by 6 bases and J by 0 bases, 4 bases remained unmatched. The germline V gene encodes CDR1 MNHNY and CDR2 SVGAGI (reference sequence). There are 14 residues in the CDR3.

The chain carries TRBV5-1 and TRBJ1-1; possibly TRBD1 for D (5 bases). The CDR3 is 13 amino acids. The V and J ends lost 3 bases and 6 bases respectively, with 12 bases between them. Germline V gives CDR1 SGHRS, CDR2 YFSETQ. Here the CDR3 DNA reads TGCGCCAGCAGCTGGACAATGTCGGCTGAAGCTTTCTTT. Protein: CASSWTMSAEAFF.

The CDR3 loop is CASSIGTGPSGNTIYF. In nucleotides, the CDR3 is TGTGCCAGCAGCATCGGGACAGGGCCCTCTGGAAACACCATATATTTT. The V call is TRBV5-4, the J call TRBJ1-3; 9 bases are a match to TRBD1. The germline CDR1 and CDR2 sequences are SGHNT and YYREEE (reference sequence). V lost 4 bases, J lost 0 bases, and 5 bases stayed unmatched. The CDR3 is made up of 16 amino acids.

The chain joins TRBV7-3 to TRBJ2-1, with 9 bases lining up with TRBD1. Germline CDR1 SGHTA, CDR2 FQGTGA. Unmatched junction bases numbered 13, after V lost 5 bases and J lost 5 bases. The CDR3 contains 17 residues. The CDR3: CASSIYAPGQGHNEQFF. The CDR3 nucleotides are TGTGCCAGCAGCATCTACGCTCCGGGACAGGGTCACAATGAGCAGTTCTTC.

The CDR3 spells CASSRGHHTEAFF. The CDR3 region has the DNA TGCGCCAGCAGCAGGGGGCATCACACTGAAGCTTTCTTT. The V gene is TRBV4-1, the J gene TRBJ1-1; the match to TRBD1 covers 7 bases. V lost 5 bases and J lost 3; bases outside the gene matches: 3. This CDR3 is built from 13 residues. Germline V gives CDR1 MGHRA, CDR2 YSYEKL.